The 29 T cell receptor beta chains below come from one sample, sequenced in a study of blood T cell repertoires in COVID-19. TCRdb's table, derived via immunoSEQ multiplex PCR, lists solely in-frame clones and lacks some. The sample shows 250,000 or so clones, roughly nine tenths of them seen only once. Sequenced: peripheral blood. These receptors came from a woman between 40 and 50 years old who had recovered from COVID-19.

This chain joins TRBV5-4 and TRBJ1-1; TRBD1 aligns across 8 bases. Germline lookup yields CDR1 SGHNT and CDR2 YYREEE (reference sequence). J was trimmed by 5 bases and V by 2 bases; bases with no gene match: 2. CDR3 length: 13 amino acids. The CDR3 loop is CASSLQGVTEAFF. Here the CDR3 DNA reads TGTGCCAGCAGCTTACAGGGGGTGACTGAAGCTTTCTTT.

The gene calls are TRBV11-2 and TRBJ2-7, with 9 bases that match TRBD1. The ends lost 4 bases at V and 5 bases at J; junction bases unmatched: 12. Germline assignment: CDR1 SGHAT and CDR2 FQNNGV. The CDR3 extends over 16 amino acids. The DNA of the CDR3 is TGTGCCAGCAGCTCGTCCGGGGGACAGGGTAAAAACGAGCAGTACTTC. It yields the protein CASSSSGGQGKNEQYF. Based on the CDR3 plus reference TRBV11-2 and TRBJ2-7, the full variable domain is EAGVAQSPRYKIIEKRQSVAFWCNPISGHATLYWYQQILGQGPKLLIQFQNNGVVDDSQLPKDRFSAERLKGVDSTLKIQPAKLEDSAVYLCASSSSGGQGKNEQYFGPGTRLTVT.

V usage is TRBV19 and J usage is TRBJ1-3; D is uncertain. Germline V gives CDR1 LNHDA, CDR2 SQIVND (reference sequence). V was trimmed by 2 bases and J by 8 bases, leaving 16 bases between them. The CDR3 runs to 15 residues. CDR3 sequence (DNA): TGTGCCAGTAGTATATTGCCTACGAAGATGCACACCATATATTTT. Translated: CASSILPTKMHTIYF.

The V call is TRBV25-1, the J call TRBJ2-1, with D perhaps TRBD1 (6 bases). Looked up from germline, CDR1 is MGHDK and CDR2 is SYGVNS. Trimming shortened V by 5 bases and J by 7 bases, and 15 bases separated the two germline ends. CDR3 size: 14 residues. CDR3 amino acids: CASSPFSGENEQFF. The CDR3 nucleotides read TGTGCCAGCAGTCCTTTCTCAGGGGAGAATGAGCAGTTCTTC. Complete variable domain (other parts from reference TRBV25-1 and TRBJ2-1): EADIYQTPRYLVIGTGKKITLECSQTMGHDKMYWYQQDPGMELHLIHYSYGVNSTEKGDLSSESTVSRIRTEHFPLTLESARPSHTSQYLCASSPFSGENEQFFGPGTRLTVL.

This rearrangement joins TRBV2 to TRBJ2-1; the match to TRBD2 covers 8 bases. CDR3 length: 15 residues. CDR1 is SNHLY, CDR2 FYNNEI, per germline. The J segment lost 4 bases and the V segment lost 8 bases, leaving 10 bases of the junction unmatched. The CDR3 DNA reads as TGTGCCAGCGGGGCGAGCGGGAGCGCTTACAATGAGCAGTTCTTC. It yields the protein CASGASGSAYNEQFF.

J is TRBJ1-4 and V is TRBV16; no firm D call. Germline V gene sequence: CDR1 KGHSY, CDR2 FQNENV. The CDR3 has 13 residues. Trimming shortened V by 6 bases and J by 3 bases, and 8 bases separated the two germline ends. The CDR3 sequence is CASSQTSNEKLFF. In nucleotides, the CDR3 is TGTGCCAGCAGTCAGACATCTAATGAAAAACTGTTTTTT.

This chain connects TRBV12-3 or TRBV12-4 to TRBJ1-1; D is uncertain. The CDR3 consists of 13 residues. Trimming shortened V by 3 bases and J by 3 bases, and 8 bases separated the two germline ends. The CDR3 DNA sequence: TGTGCCAGCAGTTTTGGCAGGTACACTGAAGCTTTCTTT. Encoded protein: CASSFGRYTEAFF.

The chain recombines TRBV11-3 with TRBJ2-7; 7 bases map to TRBD1. CDR3 length: 14 residues. The J segment lost 3 bases and the V segment lost 2 bases, leaving 4 bases of the junction unmatched. Germline loops: CDR1 SGHNT, CDR2 YENEEA. CDR3 protein: CASSLNRGSYEQYV. Written as DNA, the CDR3 is TGTGCCAGCAGCTTAAACAGGGGTAGCTACGAGCAGTACGTC.

The chain combines TRBV27 with TRBJ2-1; possibly TRBD1 for D (6 bases). CDR1 and CDR2 (germline): MNHEY, SMNVEV (reference sequence). V dropped 5 bases and J dropped 2 bases, with 16 bases sitting between them. The CDR3 has 16 amino acids. This chain's CDR3 is CASSRNLGTTYNEQFF. The CDR3 nucleotides read TGTGCCAGCAGTAGAAACCTCGGGACAACCTACAATGAGCAGTTCTTC.

The rearrangement uses TRBV11-2 and TRBJ2-7; 7 bases fit TRBD1. J was trimmed by 6 bases and V by 3 bases; bases with no gene match: 5. This CDR3 is built from 13 residues. Germline V gene data show CDR1 as SGHAT and CDR2 as FQNNGV. The CDR3 DNA sequence: TGTGCCAGCAGCTTTGGGACAGACGGCGAGCAGTACTTC. The encoded protein is CASSFGTDGEQYF.

CDR3 sequence (DNA): TGTGCCAGCAGCTTGAAGAGTGCTAGCACAGATACGCAGTATTTT. It encodes CASSLKSASTDTQYF. The V gene is TRBV5-4, the J gene TRBJ2-3; D remains ambiguous. With 1 base removed from V and 0 bases from J, the gap between germline ends came to 9 bases. The CDR3 runs 15 residues. Germline CDR1 reads SGHNT; CDR2 reads YYREEE (reference sequence).

The chain uses TRBV19 and TRBJ2-1; 10 nucleotides agree with TRBD2. The ends lost 8 bases at V and 7 bases at J; junction bases unmatched: 11. This CDR3 region has 15 residues. The germline CDR1 and CDR2 sequences are LNHDA and SQIVND (reference sequence). In nucleotides, the CDR3 is TGTGCCAGTGGAGCGGGAGGGCCCGCGCCTAATGAGCAGTTCTTC. Translated, it gives CASGAGGPAPNEQFF.

This clone was recorded a few times. J is TRBJ2-7 and V is TRBV10-1, with D perhaps matching TRBD2 (5 bases). Germline values: CDR1 WNHNN, CDR2 SYGVQD (reference sequence). The CDR3 is 11 residues long. V dropped 2 bases and J dropped 6 bases, with 5 bases sitting between them. Here the CDR3 reads CASSEGLEQYF. CDR3 nucleotide sequence: TGCGCCAGCAGTGAGGGACTCGAGCAGTACTTC.

The rearrangement links TRBV6-5 to TRBJ1-1; the D gene is possibly TRBD1 (5 bases). CDR1 and CDR2 from the germline V gene are MNHEY and SVGAGI. The CDR3 runs to 14 residues. The V end lost 0 bases, the J end lost 7 bases, and 12 bases lay between the germline ends. CDR3 sequence reads: CASSYSGQGIEAFF. As DNA, the CDR3 is TGTGCCAGCAGTTACTCGGGGCAGGGAATTGAAGCTTTCTTT.

This chain joins TRBV7-9 and TRBJ2-1; 10 positions agree with TRBD2. V lost 5 bases and J lost 7; bases outside the gene matches: 8. The CDR3 runs to 15 residues. The V gene's germline CDR1 is SEHNR and CDR2 FQNEAQ (reference sequence). The CDR3 DNA sequence: TGTGCCAGCAGCCCCCCGGGACTAGCGCCGAATGAGCAGTTCTTC. As protein: CASSPPGLAPNEQFF.

This clone was counted a few times. The rearrangement uses TRBV7-3 and TRBJ1-2, with D tentatively TRBD1 (6 bases). Germline CDR1 is SGHTA and CDR2 is FQGTGA. V lost 0 bases and J lost 0, with 8 bases in between. This CDR3 spans 15 amino acids. CDR3 protein: CASSLTEGANYGYTF. In DNA form, the CDR3 reads TGTGCCAGCAGCTTAACCGAGGGGGCTAACTATGGCTACACCTTC.

This chain uses TRBV9 with TRBJ2-7, with TRBD1 identical over 10 bases. The CDR3 covers 14 residues. Looked up from germline, CDR1 is SGDLS and CDR2 is YYNGEE. V lost 4 bases, J lost 5 bases, and 6 bases stayed unmatched. CDR3 in amino acids: CASSPRDRGDEQYF. For the CDR3, the DNA is TGTGCCAGCAGCCCTCGGGACAGGGGTGACGAGCAGTACTTC.

This CDR3 is CASSPRAGVGADTQYF. Here the CDR3 DNA reads TGCGCCAGCAGCCCCCGTGCGGGAGTTGGTGCAGATACGCAGTATTTT. The rearrangement joins TRBV5-1 to TRBJ2-3; 7 nucleotides agree with TRBD2. Germline-derived CDR1 and CDR2 are SGHRS and YFSETQ. The CDR3 spans 16 residues. Germline trimming cut 4 bases from V and 4 bases from J; bases unmatched to any gene: 12.

The chain joins TRBV10-3 to TRBJ2-1, with TRBD2 as a possible D gene (5 bases). V lost 6 bases to trimming and J lost 1 base, with 10 bases between them. Germline V gene lookup returns CDR1 ENHRY and CDR2 SYGVKD. The CDR3 has 14 amino acids. CDR3 DNA sequence: TGTGCCATCAGCGCCTCGGGGTCCTACAATGAGCAGTTCTTC. Protein sequence: CAISASGSYNEQFF.

J is TRBJ1-1 and V is TRBV6-5; D not certain. CDR3 length equals 15 residues. Germline lookup yields CDR1 MNHEY and CDR2 SVGAGI. Trimming stripped 6 bases from V and 2 bases from J, with 16 bases between. CDR3: CASRDSWARNTEAFF. CDR3 nucleotides: TGTGCCAGCAGGGACTCCTGGGCCCGCAACACTGAAGCTTTCTTT.

This clone was found once. The V call is TRBV29-1, the J call TRBJ1-2; D might be TRBD1 (5 bases). This CDR3 has 12 residues. V was pared by 7 bases and J by 5 bases, with 14 bases between. Germline values: CDR1 SQVTM, CDR2 ANQGSEA. CDR3 residues: CSAWGGEYGYTF. The CDR3 DNA sequence: TGCAGCGCTTGGGGCGGGGAATATGGCTACACCTTC.

The chain couples TRBV5-6 to TRBJ1-6, with D perhaps matching TRBD1 (5 bases). Trimming took 7 bases from V and 6 from J, leaving 14 bases between them. Germline V gene sequence: CDR1 SGHDT, CDR2 YYEEEE. The CDR3 covers 14 residues. The CDR3 region has the DNA TGTGCCAGCGGATTGAGACAGAGTAATTCACCCCTCCACTTT. Its translation is CASGLRQSNSPLHF.

The chain combines TRBV29-1 with TRBJ2-5; TRBD1 is a possible D gene (6 bases). The CDR3 covers 12 residues. The ends were cut back, 7 bases at V and 5 bases at J, with 14 bases in the middle. Per the germline V gene, CDR1 is SQVTM and CDR2 is ANQGSEA. In nucleotides, the CDR3 is TGCAGCGCCTTGAAGGGGGTGGAGACCCAGTACTTC. It codes for CSALKGVETQYF.

CDR3 sequence reads: CASQKNNEQFF. The CDR3 DNA is TGTGCCTCACAGAAGAACAATGAGCAGTTCTTC. The V call is TRBV6-5, the J call TRBJ2-1; D remains ambiguous. Trimming removed 11 bases at V and 5 bases at J, with 10 bases between. Germline CDR1 and CDR2: MNHEY and SVGAGI. This CDR3 spans 11 amino acids.

The V call is TRBV28, the J call TRBJ2-7; 7 nucleotides match TRBD1. Germline assignment: CDR1 MDHEN and CDR2 SYDVKM. J gave up 5 bases and V 8 bases, and 12 bases lay outside the gene matches. The CDR3 is 14 amino acids. The CDR3 loop reads CASAPGQATNEQYF. The DNA of the CDR3 is TGTGCCAGCGCCCCCGGACAGGCCACTAACGAGCAGTACTTC. Combining the CDR3 with reference TRBV28 and TRBJ2-7 gives the whole variable domain DVKVTQSSRYLVKRTGEKVFLECVQDMDHENMFWYRQDPGLGLRLIYFSYDVKMKEKGDIPEGYSVSREKKERFSLILESASTNQTSMYLCASAPGQATNEQYFGPGTRLTVT.

The DNA of the CDR3 is TGTGCCAGTCGCGAAATGAGCTCTGGAAACACCATATATTTT. This sequence encodes CASREMSSGNTIYF. V usage is TRBV11-2 and J usage is TRBJ1-3; no clear D gene. Germline CDR1 and CDR2: SGHAT and FQNNGV. Trimming removed 9 bases at V and 0 bases at J, with 12 bases between. CDR3 length: 14 residues.

This sequence joins TRBV9 and TRBJ2-7; no reliable D call. V was pared by 4 bases and J by 0 bases, with 11 bases between. There are 14 residues in the CDR3. Per the germline V gene, CDR1 is SGDLS and CDR2 is YYNGEE. CDR3: CASSPHESSYEQYV. In DNA form, the CDR3 reads TGTGCCAGCAGCCCCCACGAGAGCTCCTACGAGCAGTACGTC.

This chain links TRBV9 with TRBJ2-1; the match to TRBD2 covers 7 bases. Looked up from germline, CDR1 is SGDLS and CDR2 is YYNGEE. V was pared by 4 bases and J by 2 bases, with 9 bases of the junction left unmatched. The CDR3 length is 16 residues. This CDR3 is CASSPISGAPYNEQFF. The CDR3 nucleotides read TGTGCCAGCAGCCCCATCAGCGGGGCTCCCTACAATGAGCAGTTCTTC.

This sequence joins TRBV6-2 or TRBV6-3 and TRBJ2-1, with TRBD2 identical over 10 bases. CDR3 size: 13 residues. Unmatched junction bases numbered 4, after V lost 5 bases and J lost 9 bases. The germline V gene has CDR1 MNHEY and CDR2 SVGEGT. For the CDR3, the DNA is TGTGCCAGCAGTACGGGACTAGCGATTGAGCAGTTCTTC. It translates to CASSTGLAIEQFF.